These T cell receptor beta chains were read from a single sample in a study of blood T cells in healthy people across ages. TCRdb redid the calling of the 5' RACE reads with MiXCR, one entry per CDR3 protein. The sample consists of hundreds of thousands of distinct CDR3 sequences, around a quarter of them appearing once. Separately, the same data were catalogued under a study of T cells of mothers and their children.

Sequencing was carried out using blood. The source of these receptors is a boy aged 5-17 years in good health. Each CDR3 is given with its conserved first and last residue. A D gene is named only where the DNA matches it firmly. Only part of the rows carry a size: once, few, many, or a class if the clone is expanded.

d_call | j_call | v_call | clone_size | cdr3_aa | cdr3_nt
TRBD2 | TRBJ2-1 | TRBV12-5 | - | CASGYYPTSGAYNEQFF | TGTGCTAGTGGCTACTACCCTACTAGCGGAGCCTACAATGAGCAGTTCTTC
TRBD1 | TRBJ2-5 | TRBV19 | - | CASSIGQAPGETQYF | TGTGCCAGTAGTATTGGACAGGCGCCCGGGGAGACCCAGTACTTC
TRBD2 | TRBJ2-7 | TRBV12-3/TRBV12-4 | - | CASSSPGLAGEEQYF | TGTGCCAGCAGTTCCCCGGGACTAGCGGGAGAGGAGCAGTACTTC
TRBD1 | TRBJ2-7 | TRBV5-6 | - | CASSFGQASSYEQYF | TGTGCCAGCAGCTTCGGACAGGCGTCCTCCTACGAGCAGTACTTC
- | TRBJ1-1 | TRBV28 | - | CASSPNRDRQAFF | TGTGCCAGCAGTCCCAACCGGGACCGCCAAGCTTTCTTT
- | TRBJ2-3 | TRBV12-3/TRBV12-4 | - | CASSLNPHTDTQYF | TGTGCCAGCAGTTTAAATCCCCACACAGATACGCAGTATTTT
TRBD2 | TRBJ2-7 | TRBV14 | few | CASSPSSGRMYEQYF | TGTGCCAGCAGCCCGTCTAGCGGGAGGATGTACGAGCAGTACTTC
TRBD1 | TRBJ1-1 | TRBV6-6 | - | CASSYSLQGYTEAFF | TGTGCCAGCAGTTACTCCTTACAGGGGTACACTGAAGCTTTCTTT
- | TRBJ2-7 | TRBV5-8 | - | CASSFLSEGYEQYF | TGTGCCAGCAGCTTTCTCTCTGAGGGATACGAGCAGTACTTC
- | TRBJ2-2 | TRBV6-6 | few | CATSRAANTGELFF | TGTGCCACCTCCAGGGCGGCGAACACCGGGGAGCTGTTTTTT
TRBD2 | TRBJ2-3 | TRBV7-8 | few | CASSFGLAGVFPDTQYF | TGTGCCAGCAGCTTCGGACTAGCGGGAGTTTTCCCAGATACGCAGTATTTT
- | TRBJ1-4 | TRBV28 | few | CASSLGTWTSATNEKLFF | TGTGCCAGCAGTTTGGGAACCTGGACGTCGGCGACTAATGAAAAACTGTTTTTT
- | TRBJ1-5 | TRBV6-4 | - | CASIGDSNQPQHF | TGTGCCAGCATAGGGGATAGCAATCAGCCCCAGCATTTT
TRBD1 | TRBJ1-6 | TRBV27 | - | CASSLSWDRVVSPLHF | TGTGCCAGCAGTTTATCGTGGGACAGGGTGGTTTCACCCCTCCACTTT
- | TRBJ1-2 | TRBV6-2/TRBV6-3 | - | CASSSDRGENYGYTF | TGTGCCAGCAGCTCCGACAGAGGGGAAAACTATGGCTACACCTTC
- | TRBJ1-1 | TRBV7-9 | - | CASSLESMNTEAFF | TGTGCCAGCAGCTTAGAAAGTATGAACACTGAAGCTTTCTTT
- | TRBJ2-7 | TRBV27 | few | CASSFSTETYEQYF | TGTGCCAGCAGTTTCTCAACAGAGACCTACGAGCAGTACTTC
- | TRBJ2-2 | TRBV20-1 | - | CSARAGTKNTGELFF | TGCAGTGCTAGAGCCGGGACAAAGAACACCGGGGAGCTGTTTTTT
TRBD1 | TRBJ2-7 | TRBV10-3 | few | CATKDRGDYEQYF | TGTGCCACCAAGGACAGGGGCGACTACGAGCAGTACTTC
- | TRBJ1-6 | TRBV7-6 | few | CASSLDAGEGSPLHF | TGTGCCAGCAGCTTAGATGCAGGGGAGGGATCACCCCTCCACTTT
- | TRBJ2-6 | TRBV18 | - | CASSPPVKANVLTF | TGTGCCAGCTCACCACCGGTAAAGGCCAACGTCCTGACTTTC
TRBD2 | TRBJ2-1 | TRBV28 | - | CASSTLSGSYDEQFF | TGTGCCAGCAGTACCCTCAGCGGGAGTTACGATGAGCAGTTCTTC
- | TRBJ2-7 | TRBV13 | few | CASSLGPRRDAYEQYF | TGTGCCAGCAGCTTGGGCCCTCGGAGGGACGCCTACGAGCAGTACTTC
TRBD2 | TRBJ2-3 | TRBV28 | - | CASSNFLTSGVRTDTQYF | TGTGCCAGCAGCAACTTCCTGACTAGCGGGGTCCGCACAGATACGCAGTATTTT
- | TRBJ2-1 | TRBV14 | - | CASSQAGETIEQFF | TGTGCCAGCAGCCAAGCTGGAGAAACAATCGAGCAGTTCTTC
- | TRBJ2-7 | TRBV28 | few | CASSRSWARVEQYF | TGTGCCAGCAGCCGCTCGTGGGCTAGAGTCGAGCAGTACTTC
TRBD1 | TRBJ2-2 | TRBV7-2 | few | CASSLATGGTGELFF | TGTGCCAGCAGCTTAGCGACAGGGGGCACCGGGGAGCTGTTTTTT
- | TRBJ2-5 | TRBV25-1 | - | CASHGLLQETQYF | TGTGCCAGCCACGGACTACTTCAAGAGACCCAGTACTTC
- | TRBJ1-1 | TRBV7-3 | few | CASSRTGRAEAFF | TGTGCCAGCAGCCGGACGGGGAGAGCTGAAGCTTTCTTT
- | TRBJ1-4 | TRBV5-4 | - | CASGLTLGATNEKLFF | TGTGCCAGCGGCTTAACCCTCGGGGCTACTAATGAAAAACTGTTTTTT